Shown below are 16 T cell receptor beta chains from a single sample sequenced in a study of blood T cell repertoires in COVID-19. Data came from immunoSEQ multiplex PCR; TCRdb stores just in-frame clones and leaves some out. Among about 180,000 clones listed, around 85% were seen once. The sequenced material came from peripheral blood. The receptors stem from an older man with active or convalescent COVID-19.

The chain recombines TRBV6-2 or TRBV6-3 with TRBJ1-4; 10 positions match TRBD1. The CDR3 spans 15 residues. Germline V gene sequence: CDR1 MNHEY, CDR2 SVGEGT. J was trimmed by 11 bases and V by 4 bases; bases with no gene match: 10. For the CDR3, the DNA is TGTGCCAGCAGTTGGCCCGGGACAGGGGAACAGAAACTGTTTTTT. Its protein product is CASSWPGTGEQKLFF.

This sequence joins TRBV11-2 and TRBJ2-1; D possibly corresponds to TRBD2 (6 bases). V was trimmed by 0 bases and J by 7 bases, leaving 10 bases between them. The CDR3 spans 14 residues. Germline loops: CDR1 SGHAT, CDR2 FQNNGV. The CDR3 sequence is CASSLERLANEQFF. The DNA of the CDR3 is TGTGCCAGCAGCTTAGAAAGGCTAGCGAATGAGCAGTTCTTC. Combining the CDR3 with reference TRBV11-2 and TRBJ2-1 gives the whole variable domain EAGVAQSPRYKIIEKRQSVAFWCNPISGHATLYWYQQILGQGPKLLIQFQNNGVVDDSQLPKDRFSAERLKGVDSTLKIQPAKLEDSAVYLCASSLERLANEQFFGPGTRLTVL.

The genes are TRBV5-1 and TRBJ2-7, with D possibly TRBD2 on 6 matching bases. In germline, CDR1 is SGHRS, CDR2 YFSETQ. V gave up 2 bases and J gave up 6 bases, with 15 bases separating them. The CDR3 consists of 14 residues. For the CDR3, the DNA is TGCGCCAGCAGCTTTCGCGGACTACCGACCGAGCAGTACTTC. This translates into CASSFRGLPTEQYF.

V usage is TRBV4-1 and J usage is TRBJ2-2; the match to TRBD2 covers 15 bases. Germline CDR1 and CDR2: MGHRA and YSYEKL. V trimming: 1 base; J trimming: 4 bases; junction bases outside the gene matches: 7. The CDR3 sequence is 19 residues long. The DNA of the CDR3 is TGCGCCAGCAGCCAAGCCCCGGGACTAGCGGGGGGCCGCACCGGGGAGCTGTTTTTT. Translation gives CASSQAPGLAGGRTGELFF.

This rearrangement joins TRBV7-2 to TRBJ2-7; TRBD1 might be the D (6 bases). V was clipped by 5 bases and J by 0 bases, with 14 bases between them. Looked up from germline, CDR1 is SGHTA and CDR2 is FQGNSA. This CDR3 is built from 15 residues. In DNA, the CDR3 is TGTGCCAGCAGCCCGGACAGAAGAAGCTCCTACGAGCAGTACTTC. This translates into CASSPDRRSSYEQYF.

This sequence joins TRBV27 and TRBJ1-2; 10 bases match TRBD1. Germline CDR1 reads MNHEY; CDR2 reads SMNVEV (reference sequence). This CDR3 is built from 14 residues. The J segment lost 6 bases and the V segment lost 3 bases, leaving 4 bases of the junction unmatched. The CDR3 sequence: CASSFDRGQNGYTF. The CDR3 region has the DNA TGTGCCAGCAGTTTCGACAGGGGGCAGAATGGCTACACCTTC.

V and J are TRBV5-1 and TRBJ2-7, with D possibly matching TRBD2 (6 bases). The germline V gene encodes CDR1 SGHRS and CDR2 YFSETQ. The ends were cut back, 4 bases at V and 3 bases at J, with 11 bases in the middle. The CDR3 spans 13 residues. The CDR3 sequence is CASSARGSYEQYF. CDR3 nucleotide sequence: TGCGCCAGCAGCGCCCGGGGGAGCTACGAGCAGTACTTC.

The rearrangement joins TRBV30 to TRBJ1-2; TRBD1 aligns across 7 bases. The length of the CDR3 is 12 residues. CDR1 and CDR2 from the germline V gene are GTSNPN and SVGIG (reference sequence). V trimming: 5 bases; J trimming: 2 bases; junction bases outside the gene matches: 2. CDR3 protein: CAWEQGNYGYTF. As DNA, the CDR3 is TGTGCCTGGGAACAGGGGAACTATGGCTACACCTTC. Variable domain in full (rest from reference TRBV30 and TRBJ1-2): SQTIHQWPATLVQPVGSPLSLECTVEGTSNPNLYWYRQAAGRGLQLLFYSVGIGQISSEVPQNLSASRPQDRQFILSSKKLLLSDSGFYLCAWEQGNYGYTFGSGTRLTVV.

This clone was seen just once. The same CDR3 arises from other DNA sequences in this sample as well. The gene calls are TRBV24-1 and TRBJ1-4; D is unclear. Germline CDR1 is KGHDR and CDR2 is SFDVKD. Deletions cut 4 bases from V and 7 bases from J, with 18 bases between. The CDR3 sequence is 16 residues long. CDR3: CATSDHASGKAEKLFF. The CDR3 bases are TGTGCCACCAGTGACCATGCTTCAGGCAAAGCTGAAAAACTGTTTTTT.

A single count supports this clone. The CDR3, as DNA: TGTGCCAGCAGCTTACGGCCAGGGGTGCCCTACGAGCAGTACTTC. Translation gives CASSLRPGVPYEQYF. The chain has TRBV5-6 and TRBJ2-7, with D tentatively TRBD1 (6 bases). Germline CDR1 reads SGHDT; CDR2 reads YYEEEE. V was trimmed by 2 bases and J by 2 bases, leaving 14 bases between them. CDR3 length equals 15 residues.

V is TRBV29-1 and J is TRBJ1-2, with D possibly matching TRBD1 (5 bases). The CDR3 extends over 11 amino acids. The germline V gene encodes CDR1 SQVTM and CDR2 ANQGSEA. CDR3 amino acids: CCSQTAYGYTF. The CDR3 DNA is TGCTGTTCACAGACAGCGTATGGCTACACCTTC.

The V and J genes are TRBV5-1 and TRBJ2-7, with TRBD1 matching 7 bases. Germline values: CDR1 SGHRS, CDR2 YFSETQ. There are 13 residues in the CDR3. Germline trimming cut 4 bases from V and 0 bases from J; bases unmatched to any gene: 1. CDR3 nucleotide sequence: TGCGCCAGCAGCGGGACAGTCTCCTACGAGCAGTACTTC. Translation: CASSGTVSYEQYF.

The rearrangement joins TRBV29-1 to TRBJ1-5, with TRBD1 as a possible D gene (5 bases). CDR1 SQVTM and CDR2 ANQGSEA come from the germline V gene. CDR3 length: 13 amino acids. V was trimmed by 4 bases and J by 3 bases, leaving 10 bases between them. CDR3 protein: CSVGTGINQPQHF. In nucleotides, the CDR3 is TGCAGCGTTGGAACAGGAATCAATCAGCCCCAGCATTTT. The variable domain in full, completed from reference TRBV29-1 and TRBJ1-5, reads SAVISQKPSRDICQRGTSLTIQCQVDSQVTMMFWYRQQPGQSLTLIATANQGSEATYESGFVIDKFPISRPNLTFSTLTVSNMSPEDSSIYLCSVGTGINQPQHFGDGTRLSIL.

The V call is TRBV11-3, the J call TRBJ2-1; the D is unclear. CDR1 is SGHNT, CDR2 YENEEA, per germline. The CDR3 totals 13 residues. V was trimmed by 0 bases and J by 6 bases, leaving 6 bases between them. CDR3 DNA: TGTGCCAGCAGCTTAGATAGGAGCAATGAGCAGTTCTTC. This codes for CASSLDRSNEQFF.

V and J are TRBV18 and TRBJ1-1; the D is unclear. Germline lookup yields CDR1 KGHSH and CDR2 LQKENI. V lost 1 base to trimming and J lost 11 bases, with 14 bases between them. The CDR3 runs 13 residues. The CDR3 DNA follows: TGTGCCAGCTCACCACGTAACTCAGGCTGGGCTTTCTTT. Its protein product is CASSPRNSGWAFF.

The chain recombines TRBV9 with TRBJ1-2; maybe TRBD1 (5 bases). This CDR3 spans 13 amino acids. Germline V gives CDR1 SGDLS, CDR2 YYNGEE. Trimming took 4 bases from V and 8 from J, leaving 15 bases between them. CDR3 protein: CASSPTGYRGYTF. The DNA for the CDR3 is TGTGCCAGCAGCCCCACAGGTTATCGGGGCTACACCTTC.